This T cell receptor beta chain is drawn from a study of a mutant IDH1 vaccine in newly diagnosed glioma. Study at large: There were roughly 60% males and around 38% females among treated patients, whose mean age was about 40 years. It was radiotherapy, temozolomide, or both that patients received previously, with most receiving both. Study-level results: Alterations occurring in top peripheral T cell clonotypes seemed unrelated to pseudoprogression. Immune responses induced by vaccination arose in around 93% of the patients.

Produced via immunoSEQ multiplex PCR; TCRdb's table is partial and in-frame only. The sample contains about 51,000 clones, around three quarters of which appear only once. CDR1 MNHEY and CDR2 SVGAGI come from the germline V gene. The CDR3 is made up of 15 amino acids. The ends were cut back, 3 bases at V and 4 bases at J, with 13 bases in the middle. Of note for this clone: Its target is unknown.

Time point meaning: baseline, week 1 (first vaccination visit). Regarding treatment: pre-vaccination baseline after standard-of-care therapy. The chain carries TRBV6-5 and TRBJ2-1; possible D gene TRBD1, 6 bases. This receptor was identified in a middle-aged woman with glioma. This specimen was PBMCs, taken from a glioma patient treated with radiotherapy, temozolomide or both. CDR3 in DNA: TGTGCCAGCAGTTATGGGCCAAGGGGGTACAATGAGCAGTTCTTC. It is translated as CASSYGPRGYNEQFF.